The 27 T cell receptor beta chains below were found in one sample sequenced in a study of a mutant IDH1 vaccine in newly diagnosed glioma. Time point specified: week 11, during vaccination. Vaccine doses each comprised 300 ug of mutant IDH1 20-mer peptide, with topical imiquimod. The antigens these receptors bind are not known. Sequencing used immunoSEQ multiplex PCR; TCRdb keeps in-frame clones, though not all of them. The data contain 110,000 or so clones, 90% of them singletons. The sample consisted of PBMCs, taken from a glioma patient whose treatment included an IDH1 peptide vaccine. These receptors were taken from a woman in her 50s with glioma.

V usage is TRBV28 and J usage is TRBJ1-2, with D possibly TRBD1 on 6 matching bases. This CDR3 has 14 amino acids. The V gene's germline CDR1 is MDHEN and CDR2 SYDVKM. Trimming pared 6 bases from V and 7 bases from J, leaving 18 bases between. DNA for the CDR3: TGTGCCAGCAGCCCGGGACAAAGGGGCGCTGGCTACACCTTC. It codes for CASSPGQRGAGYTF.

V usage is TRBV2 and J usage is TRBJ1-6; 8 nucleotides line up with TRBD1. Germline loops: CDR1 SNHLY, CDR2 FYNNEI. The CDR3 is 17 amino acids. V lost 3 bases and J lost 7; bases outside the gene matches: 11. CDR3 sequence: CASSERGQGRWNSPLHF. Here the CDR3 DNA reads TGTGCCAGCAGTGAGAGAGGACAGGGCCGTTGGAATTCACCCCTCCACTTT. The full variable domain, its missing parts supplied by reference TRBV2 and TRBJ1-6, is EPEVTQTPSHQVTQMGQEVILRCVPISNHLYFYWYRQILGQKVEFLVSFYNNEISEKSEIFDDQFSVERPDGSNFTLKIRSTKLEDSAMYFCASSERGQGRWNSPLHFGNGTRLTVT.

The rearrangement uses TRBV5-6 and TRBJ2-7; no clear D gene. Per the germline V gene, CDR1 is SGHDT and CDR2 is YYEEEE. This CDR3 spans 12 amino acids. V gave up 0 bases and J gave up 3 bases, with 4 bases separating them. The CDR3 coding sequence is TGTGCCAGCAGCTTGGAAGTCTACGAGCAGTACTTC. Translating it yields CASSLEVYEQYF.

This chain uses TRBV29-1 with TRBJ1-1; D gene uncertain. The CDR3 covers 11 residues. The germline V and J ends were trimmed by 4 bases and 8 bases, with 11 bases remaining between them. Germline V gene sequence: CDR1 SQVTM, CDR2 ANQGSEA. The CDR3 here is CSVGYSIEAFF. The CDR3 DNA reads as TGCAGCGTTGGCTACTCAATCGAAGCTTTCTTT.

The chain has TRBV5-4 and TRBJ2-7, with 7 bases identical to TRBD1. The V gene's germline CDR1 is SGHNT and CDR2 YYREEE (reference sequence). Trimming at V came to 4 bases and at J to 1 base, leaving 5 bases not matched to a gene. The CDR3 consists of 14 residues. The CDR3 DNA reads as TGTGCCAGCAGCCATGACAGGGTTTCCTACGAGCAGTACTTC. Its protein is CASSHDRVSYEQYF.

J is TRBJ2-7 and V is TRBV19; D uncertain. This CDR3 is 11 amino acids long. V shed 5 bases and J shed 4 bases, with 6 bases lying between them. CDR1 LNHDA and CDR2 SQIVND come from the germline V gene (reference sequence). CDR3 coding DNA: TGTGCCAGTAGTCCGATTTACGAGCAGTACTTC. Protein: CASSPIYEQYF.

This clone has only one observation. The chain is built from TRBV11-2 and TRBJ2-3; the D is unclear. The CDR3 is 13 residues long. Germline-derived CDR1 and CDR2 are SGHAT and FQNNGV. Trimming took off 0 bases at V and 6 bases at J, with 7 bases between the two ends. The CDR3 is CASSLDRLDTQYF. In nucleotides, the CDR3 is TGTGCCAGCAGCTTAGACAGATTGGATACGCAGTATTTT.

The chain has TRBV7-6 and TRBJ2-7; D is unclear. Trimming pared 3 bases from V and 0 bases from J, leaving 12 bases between. The CDR3 contains 15 residues. The germline V gene has CDR1 SGHVS and CDR2 FNYEAQ. In nucleotides, the CDR3 is TGTGCCAGCAGCTTGAGCGTAGACGTCTCCTACGAGCAGTACTTC. It specifies CASSLSVDVSYEQYF.

The chain is built from TRBV5-4 and TRBJ1-2; D unresolved. Germline values: CDR1 SGHNT, CDR2 YYREEE (reference sequence). The CDR3 has 15 residues. The V gene lost 0 bases and the J gene lost 0 bases, with 9 bases spanning the gap. The CDR3 region has the DNA TGTGCCAGCAGCTTGGACGGGGTGCCTAACTATGGCTACACCTTC. Protein sequence: CASSLDGVPNYGYTF.

CDR3 protein: CASSPEGEGIQETQYF. CDR3 nucleotide sequence: TGCGCCAGCAGCCCAGAAGGGGAGGGAATTCAAGAGACCCAGTACTTC. The rearrangement joins TRBV5-1 to TRBJ2-5; 7 nucleotides agree with TRBD2. This CDR3 contains 16 residues. Looked up from germline, CDR1 is SGHRS and CDR2 is YFSETQ. The V gene end was trimmed by 4 bases and the J gene end by 2 bases; junction bases not matched to a gene: 11.

This chain uses TRBV28 with TRBJ1-1; 7 nucleotides agree with TRBD1. Germline V gene sequence: CDR1 MDHEN, CDR2 SYDVKM. The CDR3 runs to 14 residues. The ends lost 3 bases at V and 4 bases at J; junction bases unmatched: 5. CDR3 sequence: CASSFSRGGTEAFF. Written as DNA, the CDR3 is TGTGCCAGCAGTTTTTCCAGGGGGGGCACTGAAGCTTTCTTT.

The chain employs TRBV5-1 and TRBJ2-3; maybe TRBD1 (5 bases). The CDR3 sequence is 14 residues long. Per germline, CDR1 SGHRS and CDR2 YFSETQ. V was cut by 2 bases and J by 2 bases, with 9 bases left in between. The CDR3, as DNA: TGCGCCAGCAGCTTTACAGGAGACACAGATACGCAGTATTTT. This sequence encodes CASSFTGDTDTQYF.

The V call is TRBV13, the J call TRBJ2-1, with D tentatively TRBD1 (8 bases). Trimming left V 2 bases short and J 8 bases short, with 16 bases between. The CDR3 sequence is 15 residues long. Per the germline V gene, CDR1 is PRHDT and CDR2 is FYEKMQ (reference sequence). The CDR3 sequence: CASSLSGTGLYEQFF. The CDR3 coding sequence is TGTGCCAGCAGCTTAAGCGGGACAGGACTTTATGAGCAGTTCTTC.

V is TRBV27 and J is TRBJ2-7; D gene ambiguous. Germline V gene sequence: CDR1 MNHEY, CDR2 SMNVEV (reference sequence). The CDR3 is 13 residues long. V gave up 5 bases and J gave up 4 bases, with 12 bases separating them. The CDR3 DNA reads TGTGCCAGCAGTCCCTCCACAATTTACGAGCAGTACTTC. Encoded protein: CASSPSTIYEQYF.

As regards this clone: The same CDR3 arises from other DNA sequences in this sample as well. The chain links TRBV2 to TRBJ2-7; 9 bases align to TRBD1. The CDR3 totals 13 residues. CDR1 and CDR2 from the germline V gene are SNHLY and FYNNEI. V gave up 5 bases and J gave up 2 bases; unmatched junction bases: 1. CDR3 sequence: CASSRDRAYEQYF. The CDR3 DNA is TGTGCCAGCAGTCGGGACAGGGCCTACGAGCAGTACTTC.

The table lists this clone with a count of one. The CDR3 spells CASSLLMGKVTDTQYF. CDR3 DNA sequence: TGTGCCAGTAGCCTTCTGATGGGGAAAGTAACAGATACGCAGTATTTT. The chain couples TRBV19 to TRBJ2-3, with D unclear. The V end lost 6 bases, the J end lost 3 bases, and 19 bases lay between the germline ends. The CDR3 spans 16 residues. Germline V CDR1 and CDR2: LNHDA, SQIVND (reference sequence).

This rearrangement joins TRBV4-2 to TRBJ1-1; TRBD1 aligns across 8 bases. The length of the CDR3 is 16 residues. Looked up from germline, CDR1 is LGHNA and CDR2 is YNFKEQ. V was clipped by 2 bases and J by 1 base; unmatched bases: 6. The CDR3 is CASSQYTGTGNTEAFF. DNA for the CDR3: TGTGCCAGCAGCCAATATACCGGGACAGGGAACACTGAAGCTTTCTTT.

CDR3 loop: CASRFLPGPNTGELFF. CDR3 bases: TGCGCCAGCCGTTTCCTCCCTGGGCCGAACACCGGGGAGCTGTTTTTT. The rearrangement links TRBV4-1 to TRBJ2-2; D is uncertain. Germline V gives CDR1 MGHRA, CDR2 YSYEKL. V dropped 8 bases and J dropped 0 bases, with 16 bases sitting between them. The CDR3 length is 16 residues.

This chain connects TRBV9 to TRBJ2-5; unclear D gene. Germline lookup yields CDR1 SGDLS and CDR2 YYNGEE. Trimming took off 0 bases at V and 4 bases at J, with 7 bases between the two ends. This CDR3 is built from 13 residues. As DNA, the CDR3 is TGTGCCAGCAGCGTAGAGGCTGGAGAGACCCAGTACTTC. Encoded protein: CASSVEAGETQYF.

As regards this clone: Other DNA variants within this sample encode the same CDR3. The rearrangement uses TRBV7-9 and TRBJ2-7; D may be TRBD1 (5 bases). V lost 4 bases, J lost 4 bases, and 8 bases lay in between. CDR1 and CDR2 from the germline V gene are SEHNR and FQNEAQ (reference sequence). This CDR3 comprises 12 residues. DNA of the CDR3: TGTGCCAGCAGCTCGCAGGGTTACGAGCAGTACTTC. It yields the protein CASSSQGYEQYF.

This clone has only a few counts. J is TRBJ1-5 and V is TRBV5-5; D gene unclear. V gave up 4 bases and J gave up 7 bases, with 15 bases separating them. The CDR3 length is 14 residues. From germline, CDR1 is SGHKS and CDR2 YYEKEE (reference sequence). This chain's CDR3 is CASSPLLVGQPQHF. Here the CDR3 DNA reads TGTGCCAGCAGCCCGCTACTGGTGGGACAGCCCCAGCATTTT.

The chain joins TRBV9 to TRBJ2-7; D gene unclear. The CDR3 is 14 residues long. Germline lookup yields CDR1 SGDLS and CDR2 YYNGEE. The V and J ends lost 0 bases and 0 bases respectively, with 7 bases between them. The CDR3 loop is CASSVAPNSYEQYF. DNA of the CDR3: TGTGCCAGCAGCGTAGCGCCGAACTCCTACGAGCAGTACTTC.

The chain recombines TRBV7-9 with TRBJ2-1; no reliable D call. The V gene's germline CDR1 is SEHNR and CDR2 FQNEAQ (reference sequence). Trimming took off 3 bases at V and 9 bases at J, with 15 bases between the two ends. The CDR3 is made up of 14 amino acids. CDR3 nucleotides: TGTGCCAGCAGCTTGGGTGGCGCTCTCTCTGAGCAGTTCTTC. As protein: CASSLGGALSEQFF.

This rearrangement joins TRBV7-8 to TRBJ2-2, with 13 bases identical to TRBD2. The V gene end was trimmed by 6 bases and the J gene end by 3 bases; junction bases not matched to a gene: 7. In germline, CDR1 is SGHVS, CDR2 FQNEAQ. The CDR3 consists of 17 residues. CDR3 sequence: CASSWGLAGKDTGELFF. The CDR3 DNA sequence: TGTGCCAGCAGTTGGGGACTAGCGGGAAAAGACACCGGGGAGCTGTTTTTT.

V usage is TRBV19 and J usage is TRBJ2-6, with a tentative D call TRBD2 (5 bases). CDR1 LNHDA and CDR2 SQIVND come from the germline V gene (reference sequence). The CDR3 covers 17 residues. Trimming removed 1 base at V and 0 bases at J, with 10 bases between. The CDR3: CASSIGTGSSGANVLTF. DNA of the CDR3: TGTGCCAGTAGTATAGGGACTGGGTCCTCTGGGGCCAACGTCCTGACTTTC.

This rearrangement joins TRBV25-1 to TRBJ2-5, with D perhaps given as TRBD1 or TRBD2 (5 bases each). Trimming stripped 5 bases from V and 4 bases from J, with 11 bases between. Germline values: CDR1 MGHDK, CDR2 SYGVNS. CDR3 length: 13 amino acids. Here the CDR3 reads CASSRGTRETQYF. CDR3 in DNA: TGTGCCAGCAGTCGGGGCACCAGAGAGACCCAGTACTTC.

V and J are TRBV2 and TRBJ2-1, with TRBD2 matching 9 bases. CDR3 length: 14 amino acids. V shed 6 bases and J 5 bases; nucleotides not matched to a gene: 5. Germline CDR1 reads SNHLY; CDR2 reads FYNNEI. The CDR3 bases are TGTGCCAGCAGAATGGCGGGAGGGCACAATGAGCAGTTCTTC. This sequence encodes CASRMAGGHNEQFF.